Listed below are T cell receptor beta chains from one sample, sequenced in a study of T cell changes during pregnancy in multiple sclerosis. Sequencing used immunoSEQ multiplex PCR; TCRdb keeps in-frame clones, though not all of them. The data hold about 38,000 clones, with 85% to 95% observed a single time. Sequenced here: CD8+ T cells from peripheral blood mononuclear cells, sampled in the third trimester of pregnancy. These receptors all stem from a female donor with multiple sclerosis, enrolled in a pregnancy study. The CDR3 runs from the conserved cysteine through the conserved F or W. Each record gives: J gene, D gene, V gene, clone size, CDR3 DNA, CDR3 protein. A D gene is named only where the DNA matches it firmly. Expanded clones get a size class; other rows say once, few or many, or leave the size out.

TRBJ1-3 | TRBD1 | TRBV2 | NA | TGTGCCAGCAGGGCCGACAGGGCCCTTAGAAACACCATATATTTT | CASRADRALRNTIYF
TRBJ2-7 | NA | TRBV4-2 | NA | TGTGCCAGCAGCCATGACCCGGGGTTTGGGACCTACGAGCAGTACTTC | CASSHDPGFGTYEQYF
TRBJ2-3 | TRBD2 | TRBV5-4 | NA | TGTGCCAGCAGCGGCGGGGGGGAGACCACAGATACGCAGTATTTT | CASSGGGETTDTQYF
TRBJ1-2 | TRBD1 | TRBV9 | NA | TGTGCCAGCAGCAGCCGGGACAGGATCTATGGCTACACCTTC | CASSSRDRIYGYTF
TRBJ2-1 | TRBD1 | TRBV6-1 | NA | TGTGCCAGCAGTGCTCCCCCAGGGGGATCAGGGAATGAGCAGTTCTTC | CASSAPPGGSGNEQFF
TRBJ2-7 | NA | TRBV27 | NA | TGTGCCAGCAGTTTATTAGGGGGAGTCGACGAGCAGTACTTC | CASSLLGGVDEQYF
TRBJ1-1 | NA | TRBV7-3 | NA | TGTGCCAGCAGCGCAAGGGGACAGAACACTGAAGCTTTCTTT | CASSARGQNTEAFF
TRBJ2-7 | TRBD2 | TRBV10-2 | NA | TGCGCCAGCAGTGAGTCGTCGGGAGGCGAGCAGTACTTC | CASSESSGGEQYF
TRBJ1-3 | TRBD1 | TRBV5-4 | NA | TGTGCCAGCAGCACCCGGGACAGCCTACGGAGTGGAAACACCATATATTTT | CASSTRDSLRSGNTIYF
TRBJ1-5 | NA | TRBV2 | NA | TGTGCCAGCAGTGAAAGGCCAGGGAACAATCAGCCCCAGCATTTT | CASSERPGNNQPQHF
TRBJ2-7 | TRBD1 | TRBV5-4 | NA | TGTGCCAGCAGCTTCGGACAGGGGGACTACGAGCAGTACTTC | CASSFGQGDYEQYF
TRBJ1-1 | NA | TRBV19 | NA | TGTGCCAGTAGTGTGACAGAGAACACTGAAGCTTTCTTT | CASSVTENTEAFF
TRBJ2-7 | TRBD2 | TRBV7-8 | once | TGTGCCAGCAGCCCAGCCGGGACTAGCGACGAGCAGTACTTC | CASSPAGTSDEQYF
TRBJ1-1 | TRBD1 | TRBV9 | NA | TGTGCCAGCAGCGCTAAGACAGGGTCGGACACTGAAGCTTTCTTT | CASSAKTGSDTEAFF
TRBJ1-6 | NA | TRBV5-1 | NA | TGCGCCAGCAGCTCAGGACGGGACTATTCACCCCTCCACTTT | CASSSGRDYSPLHF
TRBJ2-1 | NA | TRBV29-1 | NA | TGCAGCGTCGGACTTACCGTCCGGGCCCCCCCGGGTGAGCAGTTCTTC | CSVGLTVRAPPGEQFF
TRBJ2-3 | NA | TRBV14 | NA | TGTGCCAGCAGCCTCTGGGTTGCAGGGGGGCAAGATACGCAGTATTTT | CASSLWVAGGQDTQYF
TRBJ2-1 | TRBD1 | TRBV5-1 | NA | TGCGCCAGCAGCTTGGTCGGGACAGGGGGCAATGAGCAGTTCTTC | CASSLVGTGGNEQFF
TRBJ1-5 | NA | TRBV7-2 | medium-sized | TGTGCCAGCAGCGCTGACTATTACAGCAATCAGCCCCAGCATTTT | CASSADYYSNQPQHF
TRBJ2-5 | NA | TRBV10-1 | NA | TGCGCCAGCAGTGAGGGCAGGGGCCAAGAGACCCAGTACTTC | CASSEGRGQETQYF
TRBJ2-1 | TRBD1 | TRBV6-5 | NA | TGTGCCAGCAGATTGGGACAGGGGGGAGTCAATGAGCAGTTCTTC | CASRLGQGGVNEQFF
TRBJ2-5 | NA | TRBV13 | NA | TGTGCCAGCAGCATAGGGGAGACCCCCATTCAAGAGACCCAGTACTTC | CASSIGETPIQETQYF
TRBJ1-2 | NA | TRBV2 | NA | TGTGCCGTCGTTCGGGGATTCACTAACTATGGCTACACCTTC | CAVVRGFTNYGYTF